This T cell receptor (beta chain) stems from a study of cytomegalovirus exposure and HLA in healthy donors. About the study: Assignment to the Caucasian-associated ancestry cluster applied to approximately 80% of the roughly 400 genotyped donors. General study findings and limits: Researchers reported that a few CMV-associated chains were confirmed in vitro as CMV antigen-specific. In a later analysis, CMV-associated beta chains were mostly HLA-associated, it appeared.

Both 60 Vbeta primers and 13 Jbeta primers went into the PCR. Libraries were prepared by immunoSEQ multiplex PCR; TCRdb keeps only in-frame clonotypes and omits some of them. This table has about 82,000 clones, around three quarters appearing once. The table lists this clone with a few counts. Its antigen is unidentified. This CDR3 region has 14 residues. The ends were cut back, 5 bases at V and 3 bases at J, with 12 bases in the middle. The germline V gene encodes CDR1 MNHEY and CDR2 SVGAGI. This clonotype was obtained from a man aged 60 to 69 in good health and CMV-seronegative. Material: PBMCs. The V call is TRBV6-5, the J call TRBJ2-3, with D possibly matching TRBD2 (5 bases). CDR3 bases: TGTGCCAGCAGTCCTACTAGTGCAACAGATACGCAGTATTTT. It specifies CASSPTSATDTQYF.